These T cell receptor beta chains were read from a single sample in a study of shared clonotypes between healthy human individuals. This table comes from immunoSEQ multiplex PCR, and its TCRdb copy is limited to in-frame clones, with some not included. This table has 800,000 or so clones, just over 95% appearing once. Sequencing was carried out using naive CD8+ T cells sorted from blood. These receptors were taken from a man aged 25-45 years in good health. Both conserved end residues are trimmed from each CDR3. Fields, in order: CDR3 length, J gene, V gene, CDR3 protein.

9	TRBJ2-1	TRBV27	ASSAYNEQF
14	TRBJ2-1	TRBV29-1	SVEGLAGGSYNEQF
13	TRBJ2-7	TRBV4-3	ASSQGIAGSYEQY
14	TRBJ2-6	TRBV5-7	ASSLSAGSGANVLT
16	TRBJ2-5	TRBV7-2	ASSLAIYSGPMGETQY
19	TRBJ2-1	TRBV4-3	ASSQDKYTRTGGLYHNEQF
12	TRBJ2-5	TRBV6-5	ASSVAGGLETQY
12	TRBJ2-4	TRBV4-1	ASSQMGAKNIQY
11	TRBJ1-1	TRBV7-8	ASSLQGRTEAF
11	TRBJ2-7	TRBV5-1	ASSLLDSLEQY
14	TRBJ1-5	TRBV27	ASSLGRGELNQPQH
16	TRBJ1-5	TRBV5-6	ASSLPPGKFYSNQPQH
10	TRBJ2-1	TRBV4-1	ASSQDLGQQF
15	TRBJ1-1	TRBV5-1	ASSLALAGTRNTEAF
12	TRBJ2-7	TRBV30	AWRLSGRENEQY
13	TRBJ2-2	TRBV2	ASSPIGRNTGELF
11	TRBJ2-1	TRBV27	ASSRSGYNEQF
16	TRBJ2-3	TRBV7-9	ASSLVRSGRGNMDTQY
11	TRBJ2-7	TRBV29-1	SVMTGQSYEQY
17	TRBJ2-3	TRBV18	ASSPRDRHLTEKRDTQY
12	TRBJ2-1	TRBV4-1	ASSAAGTENEQF
13	TRBJ2-7	TRBV7-2	ASSLGAGGLYEQY
10	TRBJ2-7	TRBV27	ASRGLGYEQY
11	TRBJ1-1	TRBV6-5	ATSPGSGTEAF
14	TRBJ2-3	TRBV11-1	ASSSLPAGPQDTQY
8	TRBJ1-1	TRBV20-1	SARDAEAF
10	TRBJ2-3	TRBV5-4	ASSPETDTQY
13	TRBJ2-2	TRBV6-5	ASSYSTGAGGELF
14	TRBJ2-7	TRBV14	ASSPGWQGIPHEQY
14	TRBJ2-7	TRBV6-1	ASSGWDSRLLYEQY
13	TRBJ2-1	TRBV5-4	ASSLSSGLYNEQF
14	TRBJ2-7	TRBV6-5	ASSYDASGSSYEQY
11	TRBJ2-1	TRBV4-1	ASSQEDRGGKF
13	TRBJ2-2	TRBV18	ASSPETGDTGELF
12	TRBJ2-1	TRBV4-1	ASSHFRGDNEQF
14	TRBJ2-1	TRBV10-1	ASSERAGGDYNEQF
13	TRBJ2-7	TRBV11-3	ASSRRSGGSYEQY
14	TRBJ2-1	TRBV7-9	ASSSTFSGEYNEQF
11	TRBJ2-1	TRBV7-9	ASSSITYNEQF
11	TRBJ1-1	TRBV19	ASSMVRNTEAF
16	TRBJ2-5	TRBV27	ASRARMRGVGLQETQY
14	TRBJ1-1	TRBV11-2	ASSLRAGRKNTEAF
9	TRBJ2-1	TRBV29-1	SVVEAVEQF
15	TRBJ2-7	TRBV2	ASSEIGQASSEREQY
15	TRBJ2-1	TRBV13	ASSLVPTSGSYNEQF
11	TRBJ1-2	TRBV27	ASTMTPGDGYT
12	TRBJ2-7	TRBV27	ASSSWDKTGEQY
14	TRBJ2-7	TRBV7-9	ASSSTLAGGHYEQY
13	TRBJ1-5	TRBV10-3	AISERQIGDQPQH
13	TRBJ2-1	TRBV4-3	ASSQDGGSYNEQF